The 14 T cell receptor beta chains given below trace back to one sample, sequenced in a study of Ad26.COV2.S vaccination and SARS-CoV-2 variants. Treatment given: roughly 18 received Ad26.COV2.S at low or high dose, single or two shots; several received placebo; per-sample allocation not given. Specimens were obtained on day 63 following the first vaccine or placebo injection. Repertoires were generated with immunoSEQ multiplex PCR, while TCRdb's copy carries only in-frame clones and drops some. The data show more than 300,000 clones, about 82% seen once. Sequencing was performed on peripheral blood, taken in a trial of Ad26.COV2.S vaccine versus placebo. The receptor set was obtained from a person between 18 and 65 years old who received the Ad26.COV2.S COVID-19 vaccine or a placebo.

The chain employs TRBV6-5 and TRBJ1-5; D uncertain. The CDR3 is 13 amino acids. V was cut by 3 bases and J by 1 base, with 4 bases left in between. CDR1 is MNHEY and CDR2 is SVGAGI in the germline V gene. In nucleotides, the CDR3 is TGTGCCAGCAGTTATGGGAGCAATCAGCCCCAGCATTTT. It translates to CASSYGSNQPQHF.

The CDR3 nucleotides are TGTGCCAGCAGTTACGGGACTAGCGGGGGAACAGATACGCAGTATTTT. This gives the protein CASSYGTSGGTDTQYF. V and J are TRBV6-2 or TRBV6-3 and TRBJ2-3, with 14 bases identical to TRBD2. Germline CDR1 and CDR2: MNHEY and SVGEGT. This CDR3 has 16 amino acids. With 2 bases clipped from V and 3 bases from J, the junction kept 1 base outside the gene matches.

The V call is TRBV7-2, the J call TRBJ2-6; D is unresolved. Germline V CDR1 and CDR2: SGHTA, FQGNSA. Trimming cost V 3 bases and J 0 bases, with 6 bases left between them. The CDR3 is 15 residues long. The CDR3: CASSFGSSGANVLTF. CDR3 bases: TGTGCCAGCAGCTTTGGTAGCTCTGGGGCCAACGTCCTGACTTTC.

The chain has TRBV5-4 and TRBJ1-1; possible D gene TRBD1, 5 bases. The germline V gene encodes CDR1 SGHNT and CDR2 YYREEE (reference sequence). The length of the CDR3 is 14 residues. V was clipped by 5 bases and J by 5 bases, with 16 bases between them. The CDR3 DNA follows: TGTGCCAGCAGTTTTGGACGGGGGTATACTGAAGCTTTCTTT. Protein sequence: CASSFGRGYTEAFF.

V and J are TRBV6-2 or TRBV6-3 and TRBJ2-7, with D perhaps given as TRBD1 or TRBD2 (5 bases each). V dropped 8 bases and J dropped 3 bases, with 17 bases sitting between them. The CDR3 covers 14 residues. The V gene's germline CDR1 is MNHEY and CDR2 SVGEGT. CDR3 residues: CASRRWGSNYEQYF. As DNA, the CDR3 is TGTGCCAGCCGCCGTTGGGGGTCGAACTACGAGCAGTACTTC.

The J gene is TRBJ1-2, the V gene TRBV4-3, with D possibly matching TRBD1 (5 bases). Trimming took off 3 bases at V and 0 bases at J, with 14 bases between the two ends. The CDR3 has 16 amino acids. The germline CDR1 and CDR2 sequences are LGHNA and YSLEER. CDR3 bases: TGCGCCAGCAGCCACGCCTCAGGGACCGCTAACTATGGCTACACCTTC. Translated: CASSHASGTANYGYTF.

The V gene is TRBV10-1, the J gene TRBJ2-7; possibly TRBD1 for D (5 bases). CDR1 and CDR2 from the germline V gene are WNHNN and SYGVQD (reference sequence). Trimming pared 2 bases from V and 0 bases from J, leaving 20 bases between. This CDR3 comprises 18 residues. The CDR3 DNA reads TGCGCCAGCAGTGAGAGTTGGGCAGGGCCGACGAGCTCCTACGAGCAGTACTTC. It codes for CASSESWAGPTSSYEQYF.

The chain couples TRBV2 to TRBJ1-5; tentatively, D is TRBD1 (5 bases). Germline V gives CDR1 SNHLY, CDR2 FYNNEI. CDR3 length: 17 residues. The V and J ends lost 3 bases and 7 bases respectively, with 22 bases between them. CDR3 region: CASSEFSSRDVGQPQHF. In DNA form, the CDR3 reads TGTGCCAGCAGTGAGTTCTCCTCTAGGGACGTAGGGCAGCCCCAGCATTTT.

V is TRBV5-4 and J is TRBJ2-5, with 12 bases fitting TRBD2. The CDR3 loop spans 18 amino acids. Germline CDR1 and CDR2: SGHNT and YYREEE (reference sequence). J was trimmed by 5 bases and V by 2 bases; bases with no gene match: 13. CDR3 DNA: TGTGCCAGCAGCTTTGGTCCTAGCGGGGGGGCCGAACCTGAGACCCAGTACTTC. It yields the protein CASSFGPSGGAEPETQYF.

The chain links TRBV14 to TRBJ2-2; possible D gene TRBD1, 5 bases. V was clipped by 6 bases and J by 4 bases, with 12 bases between them. The CDR3 is made up of 14 amino acids. Germline V gene lookup returns CDR1 SGHDN and CDR2 FVKESK. The CDR3 sequence: CASRHGHFTGELFF. CDR3 coding DNA: TGTGCCAGCAGACATGGACATTTCACCGGGGAGCTGTTTTTT.

In nucleotides, the CDR3 is TGCGCCAGCAGCGGAGCCCCGGGTTTCCCTGAAGCTTTCTTT. This gives the protein CASSGAPGFPEAFF. The gene calls are TRBV5-1 and TRBJ1-1; no reliable D call. Trimming pared 4 bases from V and 6 bases from J, leaving 16 bases between. CDR3 size: 14 residues. Germline V lookup: CDR1 SGHRS, CDR2 YFSETQ.

The chain links TRBV30 to TRBJ2-3, with 8 positions matching TRBD1. Unmatched junction bases numbered 5, after V lost 6 bases and J lost 0 bases. The CDR3 is made up of 14 amino acids. Germline V gene sequence: CDR1 GTSNPN, CDR2 SVGIG (reference sequence). CDR3 loop: CACTTGASTDTQYF. The DNA for the CDR3 is TGTGCCTGCACGACAGGGGCTAGCACAGATACGCAGTATTTT. Drawing the rest from reference TRBV30 and TRBJ2-3, the complete variable domain is SQTIHQWPATLVQPVGSPLSLECTVEGTSNPNLYWYRQAAGRGLQLLFYSVGIGQISSEVPQNLSASRPQDRQFILSSKKLLLSDSGFYLCACTTGASTDTQYFGPGTRLTVL.

The genes are TRBV30 and TRBJ1-2, with D perhaps matching TRBD1 (5 bases). The CDR3 covers 14 residues. Trimming took off 2 bases at V and 5 bases at J, with 15 bases between the two ends. Germline CDR1 and CDR2: GTSNPN and SVGIG (reference sequence). CDR3 DNA sequence: TGTGCCTGGAGTCGGCAGGGTGCTCGGTATGGCTACACCTTC. Amino acid sequence: CAWSRQGARYGYTF.

V usage is TRBV10-3 and J usage is TRBJ1-2; TRBD1 matches at 12 bases. The CDR3 is made up of 18 amino acids. J gave up 3 bases and V 2 bases, and 10 bases lay outside the gene matches. Germline V CDR1 and CDR2: ENHRY, SYGVKD. The CDR3 here is CAISEKRDRGRVDYGYTF. In DNA, the CDR3 is TGTGCCATCAGTGAGAAGAGGGACAGGGGGCGCGTGGACTATGGCTACACCTTC.